Below, 15 T cell receptor beta chains from the same sample are listed, as sequenced in a study of T cell responses to AZD1222 COVID-19 vaccine. Using immunoSEQ multiplex PCR, the repertoire was profiled, and TCRdb retains in-frame clones only, with some absent. The sample yields 150,000 to 200,000 clones, approximately 92% seen once. Source: peripheral blood, taken on day 0 of AZD1222 vaccination. The receptors here all came from an adult in good health.

J is TRBJ1-5 and V is TRBV7-6; 8 bases match TRBD1. Trimming at V came to 1 base and at J to 3 bases, leaving 2 bases not matched to a gene. The germline V gene has CDR1 SGHVS and CDR2 FNYEAQ. The CDR3 has 15 amino acids. The CDR3 bases are TGTGCCAGCAGCTTAGGGGACAGGATCAATCAGCCCCAGCATTTT. This codes for CASSLGDRINQPQHF.

A single count supports this clone. The chain recombines TRBV30 with TRBJ1-2; D not certain. The length of the CDR3 is 11 residues. Germline loops: CDR1 GTSNPN, CDR2 SVGIG (reference sequence). Trimming took off 4 bases at V and 8 bases at J, with 11 bases between the two ends. CDR3 sequence: CAWTGAGGYTF. In DNA form, the CDR3 reads TGTGCCTGGACCGGAGCCGGAGGCTACACCTTC. Based on the CDR3 plus reference TRBV30 and TRBJ1-2, the full variable domain is SQTIHQWPATLVQPVGSPLSLECTVEGTSNPNLYWYRQAAGRGLQLLFYSVGIGQISSEVPQNLSASRPQDRQFILSSKKLLLSDSGFYLCAWTGAGGYTFGSGTRLTVV.

This clone was counted only a few times. The rearrangement links TRBV5-1 to TRBJ2-2; D is ambiguous. Trimming cost V 0 bases and J 4 bases, with 7 bases left between them. The CDR3 consists of 14 residues. Germline CDR1 reads SGHRS; CDR2 reads YFSETQ. CDR3 bases: TGCGCCAGCAGCTTGGGGGGTGCCACCGGGGAGCTGTTTTTT. Amino acid sequence: CASSLGGATGELFF.

V and J are TRBV4-1 and TRBJ1-4; D uncertain. The length of the CDR3 is 16 residues. V dropped 6 bases and J dropped 8 bases, with 22 bases sitting between them. The germline V gene encodes CDR1 MGHRA and CDR2 YSYEKL. In nucleotides, the CDR3 is TGCGCCAGCAGACCAAGAGAACCTGGGCAAGGAGAAAAACTGTTTTTT. It specifies CASRPREPGQGEKLFF.

The chain combines TRBV28 with TRBJ1-2, with D perhaps TRBD1 (5 bases). V was trimmed by 8 bases and J by 4 bases, leaving 14 bases between them. CDR1 is MDHEN, CDR2 SYDVKM, per germline. The CDR3 runs to 13 residues. Here the CDR3 reads CASFSPRGYGYTF. As DNA, the CDR3 is TGTGCCAGCTTTAGTCCGAGGGGCTATGGCTACACCTTC.

This clone is deemed large. V is TRBV7-2 and J is TRBJ1-1; maybe TRBD1 (6 bases). Germline CDR1 reads SGHTA; CDR2 reads FQGNSA. There are 11 residues in the CDR3. Between the trimmed V and J ends, which lost 1 base and 12 bases, there was a span of 9 bases. The CDR3 sequence is CASSLDTGTFF. As DNA, the CDR3 is TGTGCCAGCAGCTTAGATACAGGGACTTTCTTT.

The chain couples TRBV11-3 to TRBJ2-3; 10 bases fit TRBD2. The length of the CDR3 is 20 residues. J gave up 2 bases and V 4 bases, and 18 bases lay outside the gene matches. Germline CDR1 is SGHNT and CDR2 is YENEEA. CDR3 protein: CASSSHAVPTSGEHTDTQYF. For the CDR3, the DNA is TGTGCCAGCAGCTCACACGCCGTCCCCACTAGCGGGGAACACACAGATACGCAGTATTTT.

This chain connects TRBV2 to TRBJ1-1; D gene ambiguous. Per the germline V gene, CDR1 is SNHLY and CDR2 is FYNNEI. V was clipped by 0 bases and J by 10 bases, with 9 bases between them. The CDR3 runs to 12 residues. The DNA of the CDR3 is TGTGCCAGCAGTGAAGCTGGGGTTAGAGCTTTCTTT. It encodes CASSEAGVRAFF.

The rearrangement uses TRBV6-5 and TRBJ1-1; TRBD1 matches at 11 bases. Germline CDR1 MNHEY, CDR2 SVGAGI. The junction had 8 bases not matched to a gene; V was cut back by 10 bases and J by 4 bases. The CDR3 spans 14 residues. The CDR3 bases are TGTGCCACCTCTTTTGGACAGGGGGCCACTGAAGCTTTCTTT. Amino acid sequence: CATSFGQGATEAFF.

This sequence joins TRBV7-6 and TRBJ2-7; D is possibly TRBD1 or TRBD2 (5 bases each). Trimming pared 4 bases from V and 2 bases from J, leaving 15 bases between. This CDR3 region has 15 residues. In germline, CDR1 is SGHVS, CDR2 FNYEAQ. The CDR3 protein is CASSSGRTKAYEQYF. The CDR3 DNA follows: TGTGCCAGCAGCTCGGGACGAACGAAAGCCTACGAGCAGTACTTC.

This clone was recorded only once. The gene calls are TRBV27 and TRBJ1-5, with a weak D call TRBD1 (6 bases). Germline values: CDR1 MNHEY, CDR2 SMNVEV (reference sequence). The CDR3 is made up of 14 amino acids. The V gene lost 8 bases and the J gene lost 0 bases, with 11 bases spanning the gap. The CDR3 loop is CASWGGYSNQPQHF. In DNA form, the CDR3 reads TGTGCCAGCTGGGGGGGCTATAGCAATCAGCCCCAGCATTTT.

The chain recombines TRBV4-1 with TRBJ2-1; TRBD2 agrees at 7 bases. The germline V gene encodes CDR1 MGHRA and CDR2 YSYEKL. With 3 bases clipped from V and 3 bases from J, the junction kept 8 bases outside the gene matches. The CDR3 length is 16 residues. As DNA, the CDR3 is TGCGCCAGCAGCCAGCCGACTAGCCGCTACTACAATGAGCAGTTCTTC. It translates to CASSQPTSRYYNEQFF.

The chain recombines TRBV7-9 with TRBJ2-3; TRBD2 might be the D (5 bases). The V gene lost 5 bases and the J gene lost 3 bases, with 15 bases spanning the gap. CDR1 is SEHNR, CDR2 FQNEAQ, per germline (reference sequence). The CDR3 runs 15 residues. In DNA, the CDR3 is TGTGCCAGCAGCGCTGTCCCCAGAGGGACAGATACGCAGTATTTT. It encodes CASSAVPRGTDTQYF.

This clone was seen only once. This chain links TRBV7-2 with TRBJ2-5; 9 bases fit TRBD2. This CDR3 comprises 16 residues. CDR1 and CDR2 (germline): SGHTA, FQGNSA. Losses at the gene ends were 5 bases for V and 5 bases for J; bases not matched to a gene: 12. The chain's CDR3 is CASSTEWRGGRETQYF. DNA of the CDR3: TGTGCCAGCAGCACCGAGTGGCGGGGGGGCCGGGAGACCCAGTACTTC. Using reference TRBV7-2 and TRBJ2-5 for the parts outside the CDR3, the full variable domain is GAGVSQSPSNKVTEKGKDVELRCDPISGHTALYWYRQSLGQGLEFLIYFQGNSAPDKSGLPSDRFSAERTGGSVSTLTIQRTQQEDSAVYLCASSTEWRGGRETQYFGPGTRLLVL.

The chain combines TRBV14 with TRBJ1-4; a weak D match, TRBD1 (6 bases). The CDR3 is 16 amino acids. Germline V gene lookup returns CDR1 SGHDN and CDR2 FVKESK. Trimming cost V 0 bases and J 3 bases, with 11 bases left between them. The CDR3: CASSQDSRGPNEKLFF. The CDR3 bases are TGTGCCAGCAGCCAAGATTCGCGGGGGCCTAATGAAAAACTGTTTTTT. Full variable domain (remainder filled in from reference TRBV14 and TRBJ1-4): EAGVTQFPSHSVIEKGQTVTLRCDPISGHDNLYWYRRVMGKEIKFLLHFVKESKQDESGMPNNRFLAERTGGTYSTLKVQPAELEDSGVYFCASSQDSRGPNEKLFFGSGTQLSVL.